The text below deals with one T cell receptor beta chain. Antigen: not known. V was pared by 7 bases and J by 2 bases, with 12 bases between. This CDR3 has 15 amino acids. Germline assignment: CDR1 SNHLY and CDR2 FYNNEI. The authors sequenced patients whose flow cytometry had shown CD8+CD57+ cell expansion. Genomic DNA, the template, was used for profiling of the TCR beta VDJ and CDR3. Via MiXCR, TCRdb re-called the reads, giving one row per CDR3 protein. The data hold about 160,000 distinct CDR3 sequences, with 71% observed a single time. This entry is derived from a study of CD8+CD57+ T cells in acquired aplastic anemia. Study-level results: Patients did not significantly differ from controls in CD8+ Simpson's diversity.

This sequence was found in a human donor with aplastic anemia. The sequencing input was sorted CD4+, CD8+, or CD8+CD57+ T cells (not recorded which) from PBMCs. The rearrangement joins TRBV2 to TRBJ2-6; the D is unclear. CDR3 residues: CASTPYAAGANVLTF. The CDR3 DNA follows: TGTGCCAGCACCCCATATGCAGCTGGGGCCAACGTCCTGACTTTC.